Reported below is one T cell receptor (beta chain). Its antigen is unidentified. The germline V gene encodes CDR1 MNHEY and CDR2 SVGEGT. The length of the CDR3 is 15 residues. The V and J ends lost 2 bases and 4 bases respectively, with 11 bases between them. Repertoires were generated with immunoSEQ multiplex PCR, while TCRdb's copy carries only in-frame clones and drops some. The sample has 99,000 or so clones, roughly 88% seen once. The sample belongs to a study of T cell responses to AZD1222 COVID-19 vaccine. Findings of the study overall: The peak T cell response came first, and repertoires were sampled only after it. Clonal diversity was possibly underestimated, and white British individuals and females predominated among donors.

Source: peripheral blood, taken on day 0 of AZD1222 vaccination. The J gene is TRBJ2-2, the V gene TRBV6-2 or TRBV6-3; possibly TRBD1 for D (5 bases). The TCR comes from an adult in good health. CDR3 protein: CASSYGAFGTGELFF. DNA for the CDR3: TGTGCCAGCAGTTACGGGGCTTTCGGCACCGGGGAGCTGTTTTTT.